This T cell receptor (beta chain) was identified during a study of cytomegalovirus exposure and HLA in healthy donors (dated by TCRdb to 2017 to 2019). For context, the study as a whole: An earlier analysis of roughly 500 of the donors reported approximately 290 Gb of sequence data and about 100 million unique TCR beta sequences from roughly 180 million T cells. Approximately 300 gigabases of sequencing data and roughly 81 million unique TCR sequences made up an early release that covered 640 HLA-typed donors. Of the 300 to 500 genotyped donors, 75% to 85% were placed in the genetic ancestry cluster associated with self-reported Caucasian donors. The aim of the study was to test whether cataloging public T cell receptors could identify signatures of past pathogen exposure. The T cell repertoires of 700 or so subjects were profiled by immunosequencing and related to cytomegalovirus serostatus. Along with the roughly 610-subject first cohort, a separate validation cohort of around 110 different subjects was used. The study combined high-throughput TCR immunosequencing, statistical association of individual TCRs with disease status, and machine learning to predict cytomegalovirus infection status. To study patterns of TCR occurrence, a later analysis re-analyzed previously published TCR beta repertoires from around 700 donors and added high-resolution HLA genotyping. Rather than drawing on any new phenotypic data, the later analysis identified candidate immune exposures from TCR beta sequences and the way those sequences occurred across donors. In an earlier analysis of roughly 540 of the donors, high-throughput TCR beta sequencing was used to judge whether each TCR beta V gene segment behaved as functional or pseudogenic. Donor age, sex, ethnicity and CMV serostatus were collected together with the repertoire data. Genome-wide SNP genotypes for about 65% of the 666 donors were used in a later genetic analysis, which treated that subset as a discovery cohort. Every discovery cohort repertoire had been produced on one sequencing platform. HLA typing included class I and class II loci at four-digit resolution. Typing coverage differed by locus: A, B, C, DRB1 and DQB1 were typed in about 620-630 donors, DQA1 in 500 to 550, DPA1 in roughly 590, and DPB1 in approximately 450. Four to six DR-DQ haplotypes were handled as single units for association and clustering, since linkage in the cohort was strong. Among about 390 genotyped donors of the cohort, an average of roughly 240,000 unique TCR beta nucleotide sequences were sequenced per donor, roughly 18% of them non-productive. The paper as a whole reports these results and caveats: For the cohort, immune exposure information was limited to CMV serostatus. Specific HLA alleles were associated with 15,000 to 20,000 TCR beta sequences at a false discovery rate of 0.05 in a later analysis. According to the authors, the approach could potentially be generalized to other disease states and immunological phenotypes. The presence/absence analyses assumed that sequencing depth was roughly uniform across donors, and that assumption may not be true. A further reported finding was that TCR beta sequences accurately predicted the HLA-A and HLA-B alleles for most subjects in the first cohort. Assigning TCR associations to individual alleles was difficult when HLA alleles, especially DR and DQ, strongly co-occurred. In this cohort, only TCR beta chains were sequenced, and detectable features were limited by the absence of alpha or paired-chain data. In an earlier analysis of more than 500 of the donors, most TCR beta V segments appeared in productive rearrangements about 87% or about 30% of the time, broadly matching IMGT annotations. HLA typing was unavailable for some donors at each locus, so association tests used only the typed subset. A later analysis found that most CMV-associated TCR beta chains appeared HLA-restricted, with HLA associations seemingly driven largely by CMV exposure. Linkage disequilibrium might explain the correlated functional status among segregating V segments, but an unknown experimental factor could not be excluded. The sequencing pipeline was judged likely to have produced a cluster of highly shared sequence variants as a technical artifact. The classifier was reported to diagnose cytomegalovirus status with high specificity and sensitivity in both the original cohort and the validation cohort. In vitro tests confirmed that a few of the cytomegalovirus-associated TCR beta chains recognize cytomegalovirus antigens. Some IMGT-functional V segments, including TRBV6-2 and TRBV6-3, could not be distinguished by the 87-base-pair reads and were therefore excluded. Because counts were too low, roughly 18 rarely observed V segments, including chromosome 9 orphons, were left out of the earlier analysis of 500 to 650 of the donors. A total of some 180 TCR beta chains were listed by the study as associated with cytomegalovirus. In a later analysis, HLA-associated TCR beta chains showed more clonal expansion and lower generation probabilities than non-associated chains that were equally common. Most TCR sequences were observed very rarely across donors, whereas some public TCRs were present in many individuals. According to a later analysis, TCR association rates differed among HLA loci, with DRB1 alleles showing the most associated TCRs and HLA-C alleles showing the fewest. An association between a missense DCLRE1C variant and V-gene and J-gene trimming of TCR beta chains was found in a later genetic analysis and replicated in an independent cohort. In a later analysis, several top co-occurrence clusters were reported to appear linked to parvovirus B19, influenza, CMV and Epstein-Barr virus. A later genetic analysis reported fewer N-insertions in productive TCRs among donors in an Asian-associated ancestry cluster than the approximately 700-donor mean.

Libraries came from the immunoSEQ multiplex PCR assay. For the multiplex PCR, a mixture combining 60 forward primers for TCR Vbeta segments and 13 reverse primers for TCR Jbeta segments was used. A multiplex PCR assay on genomic DNA amplified the CDR3 region of rearranged TCR beta genes. The amplified TCR beta libraries were sequenced on the Illumina HiSeq System as 87-base-pair reads. In the authors' own workflow: Across the roughly 640 repertoires, a later analysis counted 75 million to 90 million unique TCR beta chains, approximately 12 million of which were shared by at least two donors. Raw reads were error-corrected and collapsed into unique sequences with a nearest-neighbor algorithm that merged closely related sequences to remove PCR and sequencing errors. Alignment of CDR3 sequences to IMGT reference sequences was used to assign V, D and J gene segments. For a sequence to be retained, a match of at least six nucleotides was required to both a V gene segment and a J gene segment. Rearrangements were called productive when the CDR3 lacked stop codons and stayed in frame with V and J; all others were non-productive. Following IMGT convention, CDR3 was defined as the stretch from the second conserved V-encoded cysteine up to the conserved J-encoded phenylalanine. In an earlier analysis of around 570 of the donors, sequences lacking an unambiguous match to a single V gene segment were excluded. An earlier analysis of several hundred of the donors called V segments functional above 56.7% productive rearrangements and segregating when the between-donor standard deviation exceeded 5%. A statistical classification framework was developed to diagnose cytomegalovirus status using the catalog of TCR beta chain sequences. V and J gene assignment, in a later analysis, came from comparing TCR nucleotide sequences with IMGT/GENE-DB human TR gene sequences. A later analysis assigned CDR3 sequences and most-parsimonious VDJ recombination scenarios with the TCRdist pipeline. In a later analysis, every TCR beta chain was defined by the combination of its CDR3 amino acid sequence and its V-gene family, and reads without a unique V-gene family were dropped. In a later analysis, around 650 highly shared, low-generation-probability nucleotide sequences were removed to address suspected cross-contamination and a sequencing artifact. A later analysis calculated a clonal expansion index for each public chain from normalized within-repertoire ranks of inferred template counts. Generation probabilities in a later analysis came from a VDJ recombination model fitted to out-of-frame rearrangements, and those results were checked against IGoR. In a later analysis, hypergeometric tests were used to score TCR-TCR, TCR-HLA and TCR-CMV co-occurrence, with a repertoire-size bias correction applied to TCR pairs. To estimate false discovery rates, a later analysis permuted the HLA or CMV assignments 20 times. In a later analysis, co-occurring TCRs were grouped using DBSCAN, with TCRdist sequence similarity added in when clustering inside HLA-allele-positive subsets. Co-occurrence clustering excluded repertoires with fewer than 30,000 or more than 120,000 public chains, plus five with anomalous nucleotide sharing. Not all clones reach the TCRdb copy of this immuneACCESS table, which keeps in-frame sequences only. Checked studies attribute under half of the gap to unresolved V genes and leave the rest unexplained. That table furnishes V, J and clone size, whereas the DNA furnished D and trimming. The table for this sample lists 150,000 to 200,000 clones; roughly 79% of them were counted only once. The top ten hold over 0.95% of the sample.

This clone has more than one count but fewer than ten. It lacks a known antigen. One base away there is no much larger clone; base qualities are not given. In total, 500 to 700 healthy bone marrow donors made up the cohort. All cohort members were sampled while nominally healthy, although unrecorded immune exposures were likely present. The donor was CMV seropositive and belonged to the group of 250 to 300 seropositive cohort members. A peripheral blood sample was provided by each donor, and peripheral blood mononuclear cells were used for TCR beta sequencing. Genomic DNA extraction from the blood cell samples was performed with the Qiagen DNeasy Blood Extraction Kit. The CDR3 runs 14 residues from the cysteine to the phenylalanine. The DNA shown is the 42-base CDR3, in frame from base 1. V loses 1 base, J loses 4 bases, and the germline ends lie 10 bases apart. CDR1 SGHVS and CDR2 FQNEAQ are derived from the germline V gene.

The rearrangement combines TRBV7-8 with TRBJ1-1; a tentative D match to TRBD1 spans 5 bases. The receptor comes from a woman between 45 and 65 years old in good health and CMV-seropositive. Sequencing was done on a sample of PBMCs. The nucleotide sequence is TGTGCCAGCAGCTTAGGGGGGGATGCCACTGAAGCTTTCTTT. Its protein product is CASSLGGDATEAFF.